Each of the 29 T cell receptor beta chains below was sequenced from the same sample in a study of T cells after yellow fever vaccination. TCRdb reanalysed the 5' RACE reads using MiXCR and keeps one entry per CDR3 protein. The data show about 350,000 distinct CDR3 sequences, with under 15% seen just once and roughly 3.1% held by the top ten. The starting material was CD4+ T cells sorted from PBMCs, obtained 15 days after the yellow fever booster vaccination. Receptors originate from a man younger than 35 who received the YFV17D yellow fever vaccine.

About this clonotype itself: A much larger clone lies one base from this, so it may be a read error. This chain links TRBV18 with TRBJ1-1; D call uncertain. This CDR3 contains 13 residues. CDR1 and CDR2 from the germline V gene are KGHSH and LQKENI. As DNA, the CDR3 is TGTGCCAGCTCAGACCAGGCGAACGCTGAAGCTTTCTTT. Its translation: CASSDQANAEAFF.

The V and J genes are TRBV11-2 and TRBJ2-2; 7 nucleotides agree with TRBD1. V lost 5 bases, J lost 1 base, and 10 bases stayed unmatched. The CDR3 covers 17 residues. CDR1 and CDR2 from the germline V gene are SGHAT and FQNNGV. The CDR3 DNA is TGTGCCAGCAGCCAAATCCGGGACAGCTTGAACACCGGGGAGCTGTTTTTT. Amino acids: CASSQIRDSLNTGELFF.

This clonotype turned up a few times. V is TRBV11-2 and J is TRBJ2-6; D is uncertain. V gave up 5 bases and J gave up 0 bases, with 5 bases separating them. Germline CDR1 is SGHAT and CDR2 is FQNNGV. The CDR3 spans 14 residues. The chain's CDR3 is CASSNSSGANVLTF. The CDR3 DNA reads as TGTGCCAGCAGCAACAGCTCTGGGGCCAACGTCCTGACTTTC.

The J gene is TRBJ2-1, the V gene TRBV20-1; D uncertain. This CDR3 is built from 13 residues. Looked up from germline, CDR1 is DFQATT and CDR2 is SNEGSKA (reference sequence). V was pared by 7 bases and J by 4 bases, with 14 bases between. The CDR3 spells CSVPSDGYNEQFF. The DNA of the CDR3 is TGCAGTGTTCCATCGGACGGTTACAATGAGCAGTTCTTC.

This clonotype was counted only a few times. This sequence joins TRBV6-1 and TRBJ2-7; D is ambiguous. The CDR3 totals 15 residues. Germline V gives CDR1 MNHNS, CDR2 SASEGT. Trimming stripped 2 bases from V and 1 base from J, with 12 bases between. CDR3 bases: TGTGCCAGCAGTGAAAAGGATGCCCAGTCCTACGAGCAGTACGTC. Protein product: CASSEKDAQSYEQYV.

This clonotype appeared a single time. The J gene is TRBJ1-2, the V gene TRBV29-1; TRBD1 agrees at 10 bases. With V trimmed by 3 bases and J by 7 bases, 14 bases remained unmatched. Per germline, CDR1 SQVTM and CDR2 ANQGSEA. The CDR3 covers 16 residues. The CDR3 region is CSVERGQGPLGAGYTF. The DNA for the CDR3 is TGCAGCGTTGAGAGGGGACAGGGGCCGCTCGGAGCTGGCTACACCTTC.

The chain has TRBV21-1 and TRBJ1-1. TRBV21-1 is assigned pseudogene status. The CDR3 totals 15 residues. In DNA form, the CDR3 reads TGTGCCAGCAGCCCCCCGGTGGATACCCGCGACTTGGCTTTCTTT. This codes for CASSPPVDTRDLAFF.

This clonotype was seen ten or more times. The V and J genes are TRBV7-2 and TRBJ2-3; TRBD1 agrees at 11 bases. After removal of 5 bases from V and 1 base from J, the junction contained 5 bases not matched to a gene. Germline V CDR1 and CDR2: SGHTA, FQGNSA. CDR3 length: 16 residues. CDR3 in DNA: TGTGCCAGCAGCCCCGGGACAGGGGGACGCACAGATACGCAGTATTTT. It specifies CASSPGTGGRTDTQYF.

This clonotype was seen only a few times. This chain connects TRBV7-2 to TRBJ2-3, with D perhaps TRBD1 (6 bases). CDR3 length: 17 amino acids. V lost 3 bases and J 2 bases, leaving 18 bases between the germline ends. In germline, CDR1 is SGHTA, CDR2 FQGNSA. For the CDR3, the DNA is TGTGCCAGCAGCTTCCTCAGGGGTACTACCCTCACAGATACGCAGTATTTT. Its translation: CASSFLRGTTLTDTQYF.

The V gene is TRBV27, the J gene TRBJ1-1; D is possibly TRBD1 (6 bases). Germline V CDR1 and CDR2: MNHEY, SMNVEV (reference sequence). This CDR3 region has 15 residues. V lost 5 bases, J lost 8 bases, and 21 bases lay in between. The CDR3 DNA is TGTGCCAGCAGTCCCCGATGGGGGGGCCATTCCGAAGCTTTCTTT. It codes for CASSPRWGGHSEAFF.

The chain links TRBV25-1 to TRBJ2-2; D might be TRBD2 (6 bases). V lost 8 bases and J 6 bases, leaving 10 bases between the germline ends. There are 12 residues in the CDR3. The germline V gene has CDR1 MGHDK and CDR2 SYGVNS. CDR3 sequence (DNA): TGTGCCAGCGGGGGACTTGCCGGGGAGCTGTTTTTT. It yields the protein CASGGLAGELFF.

The chain recombines TRBV28 with TRBJ2-2; either TRBD1 or TRBD2 may fit D (6 bases each). Germline CDR1 and CDR2: MDHEN and SYDVKM. V lost 8 bases to trimming and J lost 1 base, with 11 bases between them. The CDR3 runs to 14 residues. This CDR3 reads CASAGGLNTGELFF. The CDR3 DNA reads TGTGCCAGCGCCGGGGGCCTGAACACCGGGGAGCTGTTTTTT. Based on the CDR3 plus reference TRBV28 and TRBJ2-2, the full variable domain is DVKVTQSSRYLVKRTGEKVFLECVQDMDHENMFWYRQDPGLGLRLIYFSYDVKMKEKGDIPEGYSVSREKKERFSLILESASTNQTSMYLCASAGGLNTGELFFGEGSRLTVL.

J is TRBJ1-4 and V is TRBV25-1, with D uncertain. CDR3 size: 12 residues. Deletions cut 4 bases from V and 6 bases from J, with 6 bases between. Per the germline V gene, CDR1 is MGHDK and CDR2 is SYGVNS. The CDR3 sequence is CASSGDHEKLFF. CDR3 coding DNA: TGTGCCAGCAGTGGAGATCATGAAAAACTGTTTTTT.

This clonotype occurred a few times. The chain couples TRBV20-1 to TRBJ2-1, with D perhaps matching TRBD1 (6 bases). The germline CDR1 and CDR2 sequences are DFQATT and SNEGSKA (reference sequence). Deletions cut 2 bases from V and 0 bases from J, with 8 bases between. The CDR3 totals 14 residues. CDR3 loop: CSARPGHSYNEQFF. CDR3 DNA: TGCAGTGCTAGACCGGGACACTCCTACAATGAGCAGTTCTTC.

The chain is built from TRBV5-6 and TRBJ2-5, with 7 bases aligning to TRBD2. V shed 0 bases, J shed 3 bases, and the junction held 11 bases outside the gene matches. The germline V gene has CDR1 SGHDT and CDR2 YYEEEE. The CDR3 contains 17 residues. The CDR3 sequence is CASSLGVNSGVKETQYF. CDR3 coding DNA: TGTGCCAGCAGCTTGGGGGTTAACAGCGGGGTTAAAGAGACCCAGTACTTC.

This clonotype was seen many times. The CDR3 is CASSPDRFDGYTF. The CDR3 nucleotides are TGCGCCAGCAGCCCGGACCGTTTCGATGGCTACACCTTC. The chain joins TRBV5-1 to TRBJ1-2; D ambiguous. Germline V CDR1 and CDR2: SGHRS, YFSETQ. CDR3 length equals 13 residues. V was trimmed by 4 bases and J by 6 bases, leaving 13 bases between them.

This clonotype was found once. The rearrangement links TRBV18 to TRBJ2-5; no clear D. CDR3 length: 14 amino acids. The V gene lost 1 base and the J gene lost 0 bases, with 6 bases spanning the gap. Per the germline V gene, CDR1 is KGHSH and CDR2 is LQKENI. In nucleotides, the CDR3 is TGTGCCAGCTCACCACAGGGTTACCAAGAGACCCAGTACTTC. Residues: CASSPQGYQETQYF.

The genes are TRBV6-6 and TRBJ2-5, with a possible D match to TRBD1 (5 bases). Per germline, CDR1 MNHNY and CDR2 SVGAGI (reference sequence). The CDR3 has 14 residues. The ends were cut back, 5 bases at V and 0 bases at J, with 10 bases in the middle. The CDR3 coding sequence is TGTGCCAGCAGTCAAAGACAGAACCAAGAGACCCAGTACTTC. This encodes CASSQRQNQETQYF.

The chain employs TRBV5-6 and TRBJ2-1; D tentatively fits TRBD1 or TRBD2 (5 bases each). V lost 4 bases and J lost 0, with 17 bases in between. The germline CDR1 and CDR2 sequences are SGHDT and YYEEEE. The CDR3 has 17 amino acids. CDR3 loop: CASSPGPGQGSYNEQFF. For the CDR3, the DNA is TGTGCCAGCAGCCCAGGTCCGGGGCAGGGCTCCTACAATGAGCAGTTCTTC.

The chain employs TRBV12-3 or TRBV12-4 and TRBJ1-1, with D hard to call. The germline V and J ends were trimmed by 3 bases and 4 bases, with 6 bases remaining between them. The CDR3 is made up of 12 amino acids. For the CDR3, the DNA is TGTGCCAGCAGTTTCGTTGGCACTGAAGCTTTCTTT. As protein: CASSFVGTEAFF.

This clonotype was observed a few times. The chain recombines TRBV6-1 with TRBJ2-3; D is perhaps TRBD2 (6 bases). The V and J ends lost 5 bases and 0 bases respectively, with 18 bases between them. From germline, CDR1 is MNHNS and CDR2 SASEGT. This CDR3 has 17 amino acids. The CDR3 loop is CASSHRGEAVSTDTQYF. The CDR3 coding sequence is TGTGCCAGCAGTCACCGCGGGGAGGCAGTGAGCACAGATACGCAGTATTTT.

The rearrangement joins TRBV12-3 or TRBV12-4 to TRBJ1-6; D perhaps matches TRBD1 (6 bases). The CDR3 consists of 14 residues. Trimming pared 7 bases from V and 6 bases from J, leaving 13 bases between. For the CDR3, the DNA is TGTGCCAGCACCCTACAGGGAGGTAATTCACCCCTCCACTTT. It is translated as CASTLQGGNSPLHF.

This clonotype was seen repeatedly, ten times or more. The chain links TRBV4-1 to TRBJ1-5, with 9 nucleotides matching TRBD1. Trimming took 1 base from V and 7 from J; bases not matched to a gene: 8. CDR1 is MGHRA, CDR2 YSYEKL, per germline. This CDR3 is built from 16 residues. The CDR3 sequence is CASSQGPTGGWQPQHF. In DNA form, the CDR3 reads TGCGCCAGCAGCCAAGGCCCCACAGGGGGCTGGCAGCCCCAGCATTTT.

This sequence joins TRBV7-2 and TRBJ2-5; D is unclear. The CDR3 contains 13 residues. Between the trimmed V and J ends, which lost 5 bases and 3 bases, there was a span of 10 bases. Germline V CDR1 and CDR2: SGHTA, FQGNSA. CDR3 loop: CASSPRIEETQYF. In DNA form, the CDR3 reads TGTGCCAGCAGCCCGCGTATCGAAGAGACCCAGTACTTC.

The chain uses TRBV3-1 and TRBJ2-1; 9 nucleotides match TRBD1. Germline CDR1 LGHDT, CDR2 YNNKEL (reference sequence). The CDR3 contains 14 residues. After removal of 4 bases from V and 10 bases from J, the junction contained 8 bases not matched to a gene. The CDR3 region has the DNA TGTGCCAGCAGCCGAGGGACAGGGATACGGGAGCAGTTCTTC. This codes for CASSRGTGIREQFF.

This clonotype was found a few times. The chain links TRBV6-2 or TRBV6-3 to TRBJ1-1; no clear D gene. The CDR3 runs 13 residues. The germline V gene encodes CDR1 MNHEY and CDR2 SVGEGT. V was trimmed by 6 bases and J by 0 bases, leaving 8 bases between them. The CDR3 reads CASRLRVNTEAFF. CDR3 nucleotide sequence: TGTGCCAGCAGATTACGAGTGAACACTGAAGCTTTCTTT.

This clonotype has only a few counts. The chain joins TRBV20-1 to TRBJ2-3; the match to TRBD2 covers 11 bases. The CDR3 has 15 amino acids. Germline assignment: CDR1 DFQATT and CDR2 SNEGSKA (reference sequence). Germline trimming cut 5 bases from V and 3 bases from J; bases unmatched to any gene: 7. The CDR3 reads CSARSGGAGTDTQYF. The CDR3 bases are TGCAGTGCTCGTAGCGGGGGGGCAGGAACAGATACGCAGTATTTT.

The J gene is TRBJ2-5, the V gene TRBV6-2 or TRBV6-3; 9 bases map to TRBD2. The germline V gene encodes CDR1 MNHEY and CDR2 SVGEGT. V shed 4 bases, J shed 2 bases, and the junction held 8 bases outside the gene matches. This CDR3 has 16 residues. CDR3: CASSLAGTSTQETQYF. The CDR3 region has the DNA TGTGCCAGCAGTTTGGCCGGGACTAGCACACAAGAGACCCAGTACTTC.

As for this clonotype: This may be a read error, as it is one base from a much larger clone. The rearrangement joins TRBV5-1 to TRBJ2-3, with a possible D match to TRBD2 (6 bases). The V gene lost 0 bases and the J gene lost 2 bases, with 10 bases spanning the gap. The CDR3 covers 15 residues. CDR1 and CDR2 from the germline V gene are SGHRS and YFSETQ. The CDR3 loop reads CASSLGLGFTDTQYF. CDR3 nucleotides: TGCGCCAGCAGCTTGGGACTAGGGTTCACAGATACGCAGTATTTT.